A selection of T cell receptor beta chains follows, all from one sample in a study of shared clonotypes between healthy human individuals. The method was immunoSEQ multiplex PCR; TCRdb's version includes in-frame clones alone and lacks a portion of them. The sample shows 550,000 to 800,000 clones, around 74% of them seen only once. Source material: memory CD4+ T cells sorted from blood. These receptors were obtained from a woman in her thirties in good health. CDR3s include the opening cysteine and the closing phenylalanine or tryptophan. The D gene is left open where the match is weak.

V,J,D,CDR3
TRBV19,TRBJ2-2,-,CASSIVQANTGELFF
TRBV28,TRBJ1-2,-,CASSFDTYGYTF
TRBV30,TRBJ2-2,-,CAWSVLGELFF
TRBV11-2,TRBJ1-1,TRBD1,CASGHRGPDTEAFF
TRBV7-9,TRBJ2-6,-,CASSLMQTSGANVLTF
TRBV7-2,TRBJ2-1,TRBD2,CASSLVDSSGSKFF
TRBV5-1,TRBJ2-1,-,CASASGSGGYNEQFF
TRBV7-6,TRBJ2-7,-,CASSSSTASYEQYF
TRBV7-9,TRBJ1-2,-,CASSLGADYGYTF
TRBV10-3,TRBJ2-2,TRBD1,CAISAGQGMGTGELFF
TRBV7-9,TRBJ2-7,-,CASSLGRTAYEQYF
TRBV6-6,TRBJ1-1,-,CASTVAGSEAFF
TRBV10-2,TRBJ2-7,-,CASSESKGSYEQYF
TRBV6-1,TRBJ2-7,-,CASRSTGRLSYEQYF
TRBV30,TRBJ2-7,-,CAWRTGQSSYEQYF
TRBV29-1,TRBJ2-7,TRBD2,CSVWTSGRYEQYF
TRBV18,TRBJ1-2,-,CASSPGQHGYTF
TRBV19,TRBJ2-3,TRBD2,CASSNLADRTDTQYF
TRBV28,TRBJ2-1,TRBD2,CASLSGSSYNEQFF
TRBV19,TRBJ1-3,-,CATKGSFLSGNTIYF
TRBV6-5,TRBJ2-7,TRBD2,CASRSLTSGSYEQYF
TRBV2,TRBJ2-7,-,CASRSTDYYEQYF
TRBV2,TRBJ1-1,TRBD1,CASSEQGDTEAFF
TRBV18,TRBJ2-7,-,CASSAESRDNEQYF
TRBV23-1,TRBJ1-2,TRBD1,CASSHLQTTGEESQSNYGYTF
TRBV5-4,TRBJ1-2,-,CASSRPDAYYGYTF
TRBV7-6,TRBJ1-5,-,CASSSMDQPQHF
TRBV18,TRBJ1-1,-,CASSPRELETEAFF
TRBV27,TRBJ2-1,-,CASSHQQGGRGDEQFF
TRBV5-4,TRBJ2-2,TRBD2,CASSPGTTNTGELFF
TRBV12-5,TRBJ2-1,TRBD2,CASAGREENEQFF
TRBV7-6,TRBJ2-7,TRBD2,CASSLARHSGGPYEQYF
TRBV5-1,TRBJ1-1,TRBD1,CASSGGTVGTEAFF
TRBV29-1,TRBJ2-5,-,CSVGEWTAQETQYF
TRBV7-6,TRBJ1-3,-,CASSLSRQSSTIYF
TRBV29-1,TRBJ2-2,TRBD1,CSAATGAGTGELFF
TRBV5-1,TRBJ1-2,-,CASSWDPRQGYTF
TRBV6-1,TRBJ1-1,-,CASSPRGGNTEAFF
TRBV4-1,TRBJ2-7,-,CASSQDQRISYEQYF
TRBV6-1,TRBJ1-1,-,CASSPGFSMNTEAFF
TRBV28,TRBJ2-6,-,CASSSSFGPSGANVLTF
TRBV28,TRBJ2-7,-,CASSRGVIYEQYF
TRBV2,TRBJ2-1,TRBD2,CASSAMRGAGVQFF
TRBV25-1,TRBJ2-1,TRBD1,CASSDPFQGALFF
TRBV5-1,TRBJ2-5,TRBD1,CASSLTGQAETQYF
TRBV6-1,TRBJ2-7,TRBD2,CASSASGLGYEQYF
TRBV6-1,TRBJ2-4,TRBD2,CASSASAGAIKNIQYF
TRBV18,TRBJ2-5,TRBD2,CASSQTSGETQYF
TRBV5-1,TRBJ1-1,-,CASSFVEGTEAFF
TRBV5-1,TRBJ2-7,-,CASSSDSSYEQYF
TRBV11-2,TRBJ1-3,-,CASSLLVVGNTIYF
TRBV18,TRBJ1-1,-,CASSPIGQINTEAFF
TRBV7-8,TRBJ1-3,-,CASSLGNLARVGRRNTIYF
TRBV18,TRBJ2-2,TRBD2,CASSARTSGSRMVAGELFF